This passage covers 15 T cell receptor beta chains from one sample sequenced in a study of T cells after yellow fever vaccination. TCRdb re-derived calls from the 5' RACE reads in MiXCR, one entry per CDR3 protein. Here the sample spans about 550,000 distinct CDR3 sequences, around 21% being singletons. The specimen was PBMCs, collected 15 days after the yellow fever booster vaccination. The receptors stem from a man aged 25-40 years who received the YFV17D yellow fever vaccine.

This clonotype appeared a few times. The chain employs TRBV3-1 and TRBJ2-1; no reliable D call. Trimming took off 1 base at V and 9 bases at J, with 13 bases between the two ends. In germline, CDR1 is LGHDT, CDR2 YNNKEL (reference sequence). CDR3 size: 14 residues. The CDR3 DNA sequence: TGTGCCAGCAGCCAAGTGGTAGCATCGAGTGAGCAGTTCTTC. This codes for CASSQVVASSEQFF.

V is TRBV18 and J is TRBJ2-2, with a possible D match to TRBD2 (6 bases). Trimming stripped 2 bases from V and 0 bases from J, with 7 bases between. CDR1 and CDR2 from the germline V gene are KGHSH and LQKENI. The CDR3 loop spans 15 amino acids. In nucleotides, the CDR3 is TGTGCCAGCTCACCAGGGGGGACGAACACCGGGGAGCTGTTTTTT. It encodes CASSPGGTNTGELFF.

This clonotype was seen a few times. This chain uses TRBV12-3 or TRBV12-4 with TRBJ2-7; D call uncertain. V gave up 5 bases and J gave up 0 bases, with 17 bases separating them. The CDR3 is made up of 16 amino acids. In nucleotides, the CDR3 is TGTGCCAGCAGTCCCCTAGTGGCCGATAGCTCCTACGAGCAGTACTTC. Encoded protein: CASSPLVADSSYEQYF.

This clonotype was seen only a few times. The chain is built from TRBV7-8 and TRBJ2-1, with TRBD2 identical over 7 bases. This CDR3 comprises 14 residues. The germline gives CDR1 SGHVS, CDR2 FQNEAQ. The J segment lost 8 bases and the V segment lost 7 bases, leaving 11 bases of the junction unmatched. The CDR3 DNA is TGTGCCAGCACCTGGACTAGGTCCCGCCATGAGCAGTTCTTC. It codes for CASTWTRSRHEQFF.

V is TRBV6-6 and J is TRBJ2-7; D not resolved. The CDR3 has 11 residues. With 6 bases removed from V and 5 bases from J, the gap between germline ends came to 8 bases. The germline CDR1 and CDR2 sequences are MNHNY and SVGAGI (reference sequence). CDR3 DNA: TGTGCCAGCAGCCATGCCCACGAGCAGTACTTC. Protein product: CASSHAHEQYF.

The rearrangement links TRBV7-8 to TRBJ2-1; either TRBD1 or TRBD2 may fit D (6 bases each). This CDR3 is 16 amino acids long. V was cut by 1 base and J by 1 base, with 11 bases left in between. From germline, CDR1 is SGHVS and CDR2 FQNEAQ. CDR3 bases: TGTGCCAGCAGCTTAGGGGGGGCTCAATCCTACAATGAGCAGTTCTTC. It is translated as CASSLGGAQSYNEQFF.

This rearrangement joins TRBV10-2 to TRBJ2-7; the D is unclear. The CDR3 loop spans 13 amino acids. V lost 0 bases, J lost 3 bases, and 6 bases lay in between. CDR1 WSHSY and CDR2 SAAADI come from the germline V gene. The CDR3 nucleotides are TGCGCCAGCAGTGAGTCGACCCGCTACGAGCAGTACTTC. Its translation is CASSESTRYEQYF.

The chain uses TRBV9 and TRBJ2-7, with 14 bases fitting TRBD2. Germline trimming cut 3 bases from V and 0 bases from J; bases unmatched to any gene: 2. The CDR3 has 16 residues. Germline V gene data show CDR1 as SGDLS and CDR2 as YYNGEE. The CDR3 nucleotides are TGTGCCAGCAGCGGACTAGCGGGAGGGAGCTCCTACGAGCAGTACTTC. Its protein is CASSGLAGGSSYEQYF.

This chain connects TRBV7-2 to TRBJ2-3; the D gene is possibly TRBD2 (5 bases). The CDR3 length is 15 residues. V dropped 2 bases and J dropped 6 bases, with 15 bases sitting between them. CDR1 and CDR2 (germline): SGHTA, FQGNSA. The CDR3 region has the DNA TGTGCCAGCAGCTTATACAGCCTCAGAGGGGATACGCAGTATTTT. Translating gives CASSLYSLRGDTQYF.

The rearrangement links TRBV11-2 to TRBJ2-1, with 9 bases lining up with TRBD2. J gave up 7 bases and V 4 bases, and 11 bases lay outside the gene matches. The germline CDR1 and CDR2 sequences are SGHAT and FQNNGV. The CDR3 totals 16 residues. The CDR3 nucleotides read TGTGCCAGCAGCTATCTTCGCGGGAGGGCCGGAAATGAGCAGTTCTTC. The encoded protein is CASSYLRGRAGNEQFF.

The gene calls are TRBV9 and TRBJ2-7; D not certain. Trimming took 0 bases from V and 2 from J, leaving 9 bases between them. CDR1 and CDR2 from the germline V gene are SGDLS and YYNGEE. The CDR3 contains 14 residues. The CDR3 coding sequence is TGTGCCAGCAGCGTAGATGGGGAACCCTACGAGCAGTACTTC. Translated, it gives CASSVDGEPYEQYF.

CDR3 region: CASSWQQTRQETQYF. CDR3 coding DNA: TGCGCCAGCAGCTGGCAACAGACTAGACAAGAGACCCAGTACTTC. V usage is TRBV5-1 and J usage is TRBJ2-5; TRBD2 is a possible D gene (6 bases). Germline V lookup: CDR1 SGHRS, CDR2 YFSETQ. This CDR3 is 15 amino acids long. V lost 3 bases and J 2 bases, leaving 14 bases between the germline ends.

The chain recombines TRBV5-1 with TRBJ2-1, with a possible D match to TRBD2 (6 bases). Trimming cost V 3 bases and J 6 bases, with 16 bases left between them. This CDR3 contains 15 residues. The germline gives CDR1 SGHRS, CDR2 YFSETQ. The CDR3 here is CASSWRGPAINEQFF. Written as DNA, the CDR3 is TGCGCCAGCAGCTGGCGGGGTCCCGCGATCAATGAGCAGTTCTTC.

This clonotype was picked up a small number of times. This chain links TRBV20-1 with TRBJ2-7, with D perhaps TRBD2 (6 bases). Germline values: CDR1 DFQATT, CDR2 SNEGSKA (reference sequence). This CDR3 is built from 12 residues. V lost 7 bases to trimming and J lost 2 bases, with 12 bases between them. In DNA, the CDR3 is TGCAGTGTACCGGGACTTACCTACGAGCAGTACTTC. Protein sequence: CSVPGLTYEQYF.

In this sample, this clonotype turned up once. The chain couples TRBV18 to TRBJ1-2; D is possibly TRBD1 (5 bases). V lost 2 bases and J lost 8, with 12 bases in between. The CDR3 sequence is 13 residues long. The germline V gene encodes CDR1 KGHSH and CDR2 LQKENI. The CDR3: CASSPETAGGYTF. The CDR3 DNA is TGTGCCAGCTCACCAGAGACAGCGGGGGGCTACACCTTC.